This T cell receptor (beta chain) was sequenced during a study of blood T cell repertoires in COVID-19. Regarding this clone: The junction and the germline gene differ at one end; a read error may be behind it.

TCRdb keeps only in-frame clones here, not all; method: immunoSEQ multiplex PCR. In the table there are some 80,000 clones, 90% of which are singletons. The CDR3 extends over 15 amino acids. Germline V gene sequence: CDR1 SSHAT, CDR2 FNYEAQ (reference sequence). Sequenced material: peripheral blood. The clonotype was recovered from a woman aged 80 or older with acute or convalescent COVID-19. The genes are TRBV7-7 and TRBJ2-1, with 13 bases identical to TRBD2. The CDR3 sequence: CASSRGLAGIDEQFF. The CDR3 region has the DNA TGTGCTAGCAGCCGGGGACTAGCGGGAATCGACGAGCAGTTCTTC.